This paragraph reports one TCR beta chain. Its binding antigen is unknown. Base qualities are not at hand, and no much larger clone is one base apart. V loses 0 bases, J loses 5 bases, and the germline ends lie 11 bases apart. The CDR3 runs 15 residues from the cysteine to the phenylalanine. CDR3 DNA is the only sequence kept; it has 45 bases, read in frame from the first base. Taken from the germline V gene, the CDR1 and CDR2 loops are SGHRS and YFSETQ. The sample comes from a study of blood T cell repertoires in COVID-19 (TCRdb year 2020). Background on the whole study: Samples covering the acute and convalescent phases of COVID-19 were provided by collaborators in the United States, Italy and Spain. The dataset comprised deeply sampled blood TCRbeta repertoires from subjects exposed to, actively infected with, or recovered from COVID-19. The repertoires were released in a freely available public database meant as a resource for research on the immune response to SARS-CoV-2. Samples came from the ongoing ImmuneRACE study (first 160 participants) plus 1,254 subjects from 6 global collaborators. The material from the prospective study consisted of cDNA or gDNA derived from T cells, B-cell-depleted T cells, or PBMCs. The sample metadata nearly always contained a de-identified subject ID, COVID-19 status, age in years and sex. HLA class I and class II types, where available, came from metadata supplied by the sample provider rather than from assay-based typing. What the research found in general, with its limitations: How much clinical and demographic metadata was included differed by source and by participant, and the metadata was provided uncurated.

TCRbeta CDR3 regions were amplified from genomic DNA using the immunoSEQ Assay, a bias-controlled multiplex PCR. On the authors' methods: Nucleated cell counts per sample were estimated from amplification of reference gene primers within the assay. To quantify the absolute abundance of each unique TCRbeta CDR3 rearrangement, sequence reads were collapsed and filtered. For each sample, productive Simpson clonality was calculated by taking the square root of Simpson's diversity index across productive rearrangements. Imported from immuneACCESS, the table was reduced by TCRdb to in-frame sequences with V and J called. These copies leave out some clones; in studies compared against another copy, an unresolved V gene accounts for under half, and the cause of the remainder is not known. V, J and clone size are taken as reported in that table, and D and trimming were inferred from the DNA itself. Counted in this sample were about 330,000 clones; roughly 88% of them appeared once. The top ten hold around 1.6% of the sample.

Collaborating institutions collected whole blood in K2EDTA tubes following their own protocols. For TCRbeta analysis, collaborators shipped samples as frozen whole blood, isolated PBMCs, or DNA extracted from either of those sample types. The rearranged segments are TRBV5-1 and TRBJ1-4; a tentative D call is TRBD1 (6 bases match). Sequenced: peripheral blood. This TCR derives from a woman between 45 and 60 years old with acute or convalescent COVID-19. The CDR3 is CASSLDGTRNEKLFF. The sequenced DNA: TGCGCCAGCAGCTTGGATGGGACACGAAATGAAAAACTGTTTTTT.